The text below deals with one TCR beta chain. Its target is not known. TEMRA cells were FACS-enriched, and CD8+ and CD4+ T cells were isolated negatively. The data belong to a study of CD8 T cells in Susac syndrome. General study results and limits: CD8+ clonal expansion in Susac was maximal in TEMRA cells and in active patients.

This CDR3 comprises 13 residues. The germline V gene has CDR1 LNHNV and CDR2 YYDKDF (reference sequence). V dropped 8 bases and J dropped 9 bases, with 19 bases sitting between them. Random hexamers served to reverse transcribe roughly 0.45 to 1 ug RNA. MiXCR was run by TCRdb on the immunoSEQ multiplex PCR reads, yielding one entry per CDR3 protein. The data contain 100,000 to 150,000 distinct CDR3 sequences, around 94% of them singletons. The V and J genes are TRBV15 and TRBJ2-5, with a possible D match to TRBD2 (7 bases). The sequence came from a human donor with Susac syndrome. What was sequenced was CD8+ T cells from PBMCs. Here the CDR3 DNA reads TGTGCCACCTCCCGTCGGCGGGGGCGTCCCCAGTACTTC. Translated, it gives CATSRRRGRPQYF. The variable domain in full, with the rest retrieved from reference TRBV15 and TRBJ2-5, is DAMVIQNPRYQVTQFGKPVTLSCSQTLNHNVMYWYQQKSSQAPKLLFHYYDKDFNNEADTPDNFQSRRPNTSFCFLDIRSPGLGDTAMYLCATSRRRGRPQYFGPGTRLLVL.